This is a list of T cell receptor beta chains from one sample in a study of blood T cell repertoires in COVID-19. Sequenced by immunoSEQ multiplex PCR; TCRdb stores in-frame clones only, minus some. The sample lists fewer than 150,000 clones, 84% seen once, with about 13% in the top ten. Sequencing used peripheral blood. All receptors derive from a human donor in a cohort sampled during active COVID-19. CDR3s include the opening cysteine and the closing phenylalanine or tryptophan. D genes are given only for firm matches. Some rows have no size entry. The others give once, few or many, or a class for an expanded clone.

d_call,clone_size,cdr3_length,j_call,v_call,cdr3_nt,cdr3_aa
-,-,11,TRBJ1-2,TRBV19,TGTGCCAGTAGCCACAAGTATGGCTACACCTTC,CASSHKYGYTF
TRBD1,once,13,TRBJ1-1,TRBV3-1/TRBV3-2,TGTGCCAGCAGCCCACAGGGGCGGGCTGAAGCTTTCTTT,CASSPQGRAEAFF
TRBD2,few,15,TRBJ2-5,TRBV3-1/TRBV3-2,TGTGCCAGCAGCCAAGCTCGGGGGGTGGGGGAGACCCAGTACTTC,CASSQARGVGETQYF
-,-,14,TRBJ1-4,TRBV9,TGTGCCAGCACGAGGACAGCAACTAATGAAAAACTGTTTTTT,CASTRTATNEKLFF
TRBD1,-,14,TRBJ1-1,TRBV7-9,TGTGCCAGCAGCCGACAGGGGGATCTCACTGAAGCTTTCTTT,CASSRQGDLTEAFF
-,-,14,TRBJ1-6,TRBV19,TGTGCCAGTACCCCACAGGGTTGGAATTCACCCCTCCACTTT,CASTPQGWNSPLHF
-,-,16,TRBJ1-1,TRBV5-1,TGCGCCAGCAGCCCGTTGGGCCTGGAGGTAAACACTGAAGCTTTCTTT,CASSPLGLEVNTEAFF
TRBD1,once,12,TRBJ2-7,TRBV30,TGTGCCTGGCAGGGGGCCACCTACGAGCAGTACTTC,CAWQGATYEQYF
-,-,12,TRBJ2-7,TRBV4-1,TGCGCCAGCAGCCAACCCCCTTCCGAGCAGTACTTC,CASSQPPSEQYF
-,many,13,TRBJ1-1,TRBV5-1,TGCGCCAGCAGCAAAGACAGGAACACTGAAGCTTTCTTT,CASSKDRNTEAFF
TRBD1,-,15,TRBJ2-2,TRBV7-8,TGTGCCAGCAGCTCCGGACAGGGTGGGACCGGGGAGCTGTTTTTT,CASSSGQGGTGELFF
TRBD1,-,13,TRBJ1-2,TRBV9,TGTGCCAGCAGCCCCGGACAGGGAGATGGCTACACCTTC,CASSPGQGDGYTF
-,-,13,TRBJ1-3,TRBV18,TGTGCCACCACGAGGGATGCTGGAAACACCATATATTTT,CATTRDAGNTIYF
-,-,15,TRBJ2-3,TRBV5-1,TGCGCCAGCAGCTTGTCGACTACCCCTCGCGATACGCAGTATTTT,CASSLSTTPRDTQYF
-,many,15,TRBJ2-6,TRBV7-9,TGTGCCAGCAGCTTAGGAGTCTCTGGGGCCAACGTCCTGACTTTC,CASSLGVSGANVLTF
TRBD2,-,13,TRBJ2-1,TRBV5-5,TGTGCCAGCAGCCCACGGGGGGGTGATGAGCAGTTCTTC,CASSPRGGDEQFF
-,-,15,TRBJ2-2,TRBV6-5,TGTGCCAGCAGCCTACCTGGTCGGGGCACCGGGGAGCTGTTTTTT,CASSLPGRGTGELFF
-,-,13,TRBJ1-5,TRBV12-3/TRBV12-4,TGTGCCAGCAGTTTGGAGGGCTATCAGCCCCAGCATTTT,CASSLEGYQPQHF
-,once,16,TRBJ1-1,TRBV4-1,TGCGCCAGCAGCTTCGCCCCAGGAACCATGAACACTGAAGCTTTCTTT,CASSFAPGTMNTEAFF
-,-,12,TRBJ1-5,TRBV19,TGTGCCAGTAGTATGAGGTCTCAGCCCCAGCATTTT,CASSMRSQPQHF
-,-,15,TRBJ1-5,TRBV5-1,TGCGCCAGCAGCCCAGGGGCCGGGGCCAATCAGCCCCAGCATTTT,CASSPGAGANQPQHF
TRBD2,-,16,TRBJ2-1,TRBV9,TGTGCCAGCAGCGCGTTGGATAGCGGGGGGGCCAGTGAGCAGTTCTTC,CASSALDSGGASEQFF
TRBD2,-,16,TRBJ2-3,TRBV5-1,TGCGCCAGCAGAGCGGGGCGGACTTGGACCACAGATACGCAGTATTTT,CASRAGRTWTTDTQYF
TRBD1,-,13,TRBJ1-1,TRBV29-1,TGCAGCGTGGCGACAGGGCGGTGGACTGAAGCTTTCTTT,CSVATGRWTEAFF
-,-,15,TRBJ1-5,TRBV7-8,TGTGCCAGCAGCTTTGGGGGCCATAGCAATCAGCCCCAGCATTTT,CASSFGGHSNQPQHF
TRBD1,-,16,TRBJ2-1,TRBV9,TGTGCCAGCAGCACTACAGGGGGCGCCAGGTACAATGAGCAGTTCTTC,CASSTTGGARYNEQFF
-,-,13,TRBJ1-1,TRBV5-4,TGTGCCAGCAGCGAGGAGGTGGGCACTGAAGCTTTCTTT,CASSEEVGTEAFF
-,-,14,TRBJ2-7,TRBV11-2,TGTGCCAGCAGCTACATTCGACAGTCCTACGAGCAGTACTTC,CASSYIRQSYEQYF
-,-,12,TRBJ2-7,TRBV7-9,TGTGCCAGCAGCCCCCTAGAGGGCGAGCAGTACTTC,CASSPLEGEQYF
-,-,15,TRBJ2-2,TRBV11-3,TGTGCCAGCAGCTTAGGTGGGGCTGGCACCGGGGAGCTGTTTTTT,CASSLGGAGTGELFF
TRBD2,once,14,TRBJ2-5,TRBV5-1,TGCGCCAGCAGCCCGGGGGGGGCACAAGGGACCCAGTACTTC,CASSPGGAQGTQYF
TRBD1,-,16,TRBJ2-3,TRBV3-1/TRBV3-2,TGTGCCAGCAGCCAAGCCGGGGACAGGGGATCAAATACGCAGTATTTT,CASSQAGDRGSNTQYF
TRBD1,-,15,TRBJ1-4,TRBV5-6,TGTGCCAGCAGCGGCGGACAGGCAACTAATGAAAAACTGTTTTTT,CASSGGQATNEKLFF
TRBD2,-,15,TRBJ2-1,TRBV19,TGTGCCAGTAGTACTAGCGGGGGGGAGTGGGATGAGCAGTTCTTC,CASSTSGGEWDEQFF
TRBD2,-,15,TRBJ2-1,TRBV18,TGTGCCAGCTCACCGTATAGCGGGACGGACAATGAGCAGTTCTTC,CASSPYSGTDNEQFF
TRBD1,-,16,TRBJ2-5,TRBV27,TGTGCCAGCAGAGGATTTCGGGACAGTGGGATTGAGACCCAGTACTTC,CASRGFRDSGIETQYF
-,-,13,TRBJ1-2,TRBV9,TGTGCCAGCAGCTTGGGGGGAAGTGACGGCTACACCTTC,CASSLGGSDGYTF
-,few,13,TRBJ2-7,TRBV12-3/TRBV12-4,TGTGCCAGCAGTTCTATCCTAGGTGGCGAGCAGTACTTC,CASSSILGGEQYF
TRBD1,-,17,TRBJ1-1,TRBV5-6,TGTGCCAGCAGCCTAGAGGGACAGGGGATTTTGAGCACTGAAGCTTTCTTT,CASSLEGQGILSTEAFF
-,-,12,TRBJ1-2,TRBV7-9,TGTGCCAGCAGCTTGCGGGCTTGGGGCTACACCTTC,CASSLRAWGYTF
-,-,13,TRBJ1-2,TRBV19,TGTGCCAGTAGTATGTCGGGGGAAGGCGGCTACACCTTC,CASSMSGEGGYTF
-,-,16,TRBJ1-3,TRBV6-5,TGTGCCAGCAGTTACTCGGGCAGATACTCTGGAAACACCATATATTTT,CASSYSGRYSGNTIYF
-,-,15,TRBJ1-2,TRBV3-1/TRBV3-2,TGTGCCAGCAGGCCTGGGGGGGAATCTGGTCGGAGCTACACCTTC,CASRPGGESGRSYTF
-,-,16,TRBJ1-5,TRBV19,TGTGCCAGTAGTATGGTGTCGAGGAATAGCAATCAGCCCCAGCATTTT,CASSMVSRNSNQPQHF
-,-,12,TRBJ2-7,TRBV6-6,TGTGCCAGCAGACAATACAGGGACGAGCAGTACTTC,CASRQYRDEQYF
-,-,13,TRBJ1-5,TRBV2,TGTGCCAGCAGTGTTTTCCGGGATCAGCCCCAGCATTTT,CASSVFRDQPQHF
TRBD1,once,15,TRBJ1-4,TRBV5-4,TGTGCCAGCAGCACTACCGGGACAGGAGGTGAAAAACTGTTTTTT,CASSTTGTGGEKLFF
-,-,15,TRBJ2-7,TRBV5-1,TGCGCCAGCAACCCAGGAAACGGAATCTCCTACGAGCAGTACTTC,CASNPGNGISYEQYF
-,-,17,TRBJ1-2,TRBV15,TGTGCCACCAGCAGGGCGGACACGAACACTTTTAACTATGGCTACACCTTC,CATSRADTNTFNYGYTF
-,few,12,TRBJ1-5,TRBV20-1,TGCAGTGCTAGTGCAGGGGATCAGCCCCAGCATTTT,CSASAGDQPQHF
-,-,13,TRBJ2-7,TRBV13,TGTGCCAGCAGCTTACGTCCGAGGGAAGAGCAGTACTTC,CASSLRPREEQYF
TRBD1,-,14,TRBJ1-4,TRBV2,TGTGCCAGCAATTCCGGGACAGGGGATGAAAAACTGTTTTTT,CASNSGTGDEKLFF
-,-,14,TRBJ1-4,TRBV7-8,TGTGCCAGCAGCTTAGACAGGAGGGGTGAAAAACTGTTTTTT,CASSLDRRGEKLFF
TRBD2,-,14,TRBJ2-7,TRBV7-2,TGTGCCAGCAGCTTAGCGGGGGGGATTTACGAGCAGTACTTC,CASSLAGGIYEQYF